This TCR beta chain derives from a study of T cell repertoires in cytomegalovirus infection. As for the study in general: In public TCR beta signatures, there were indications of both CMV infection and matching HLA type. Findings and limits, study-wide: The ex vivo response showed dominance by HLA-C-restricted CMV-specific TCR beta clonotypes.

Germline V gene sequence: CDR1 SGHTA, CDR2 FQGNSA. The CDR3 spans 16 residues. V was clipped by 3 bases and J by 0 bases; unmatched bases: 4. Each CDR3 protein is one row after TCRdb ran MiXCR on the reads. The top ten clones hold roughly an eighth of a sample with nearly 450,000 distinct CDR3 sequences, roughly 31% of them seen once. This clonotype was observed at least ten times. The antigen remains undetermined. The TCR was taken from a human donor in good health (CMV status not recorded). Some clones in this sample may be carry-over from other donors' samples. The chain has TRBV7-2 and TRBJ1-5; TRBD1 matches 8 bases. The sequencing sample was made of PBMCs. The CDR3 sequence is CASSFAGQGSNQPQHF. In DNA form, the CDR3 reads TGTGCCAGCAGCTTCGCCGGACAGGGTAGCAATCAGCCCCAGCATTTT.